This record looks at one T cell receptor (beta chain) sequence and its context. What it recognizes is unknown. This sample was taken from a study of beta chain features in type 1 diabetes. Findings of the study overall: Within each of all four CD4+ subsets, Type 1 diabetes patients had TCRB CDR3s that were moderately but significantly shorter. More deletions and fewer insertions at VDJ junctions were seen in type 1 diabetes patients.

Since all of the isolated RNA was reverse transcribed, expressed TCRB transcripts were what got sequenced. Sequencing used immunoSEQ multiplex PCR; TCRdb keeps in-frame clones, though not all of them. The data contain over 200,000 clones, 9.5% to 13% of them seen just once; the ten biggest clones take up more than 0.015%. V was pared by 4 bases and J by 5 bases, with 16 bases between. This CDR3 spans 15 amino acids. Germline values: CDR1 SEHNR, CDR2 FQNEAQ (reference sequence). What was sequenced was naive CD4+ T cells from blood. The receptor was isolated from a man aged 30-40 years with type 1 diabetes. V is TRBV7-9 and J is TRBJ2-3; D remains unclear. The CDR3 DNA is TGTGCCAGCAGCTCCTACGAAGCAGGCCTAGATACGCAGTATTTT. This sequence encodes CASSSYEAGLDTQYF.